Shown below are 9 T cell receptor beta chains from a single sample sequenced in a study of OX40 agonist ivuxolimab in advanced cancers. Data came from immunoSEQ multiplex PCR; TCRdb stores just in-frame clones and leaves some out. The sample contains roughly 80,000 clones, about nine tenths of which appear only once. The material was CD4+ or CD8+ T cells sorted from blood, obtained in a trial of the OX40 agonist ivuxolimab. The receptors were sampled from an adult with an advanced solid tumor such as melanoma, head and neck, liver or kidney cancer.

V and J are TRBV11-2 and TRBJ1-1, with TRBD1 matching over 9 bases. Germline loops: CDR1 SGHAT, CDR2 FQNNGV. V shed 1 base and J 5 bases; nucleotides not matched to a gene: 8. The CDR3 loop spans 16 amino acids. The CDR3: CASSLGLRTGVTEAFF. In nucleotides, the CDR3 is TGTGCCAGCAGCTTAGGTCTCCGGACAGGGGTTACTGAAGCTTTCTTT.

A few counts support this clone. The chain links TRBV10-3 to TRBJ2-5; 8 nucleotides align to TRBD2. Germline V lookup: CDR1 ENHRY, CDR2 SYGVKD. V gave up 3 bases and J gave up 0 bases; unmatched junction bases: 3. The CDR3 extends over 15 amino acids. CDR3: CAISEGTRDQETQYF. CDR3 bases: TGTGCCATCAGTGAAGGGACTAGGGACCAAGAGACCCAGTACTTC.

CDR3 sequence reads: CASSLLTGTTYGYTF. DNA for the CDR3: TGTGCCAGCAGTCTCTTGACAGGGACAACCTATGGCTACACCTTC. The chain has TRBV28 and TRBJ1-2, with 7 bases fitting TRBD1. V shed 5 bases, J shed 4 bases, and the junction held 10 bases outside the gene matches. Germline-derived CDR1 and CDR2 are MDHEN and SYDVKM. CDR3 length equals 15 residues.

CDR3 in DNA: TGTGCCACCAGCAGAGAGACAGGGTACACTGAAGCTTTCTTT. It encodes CATSRETGYTEAFF. The chain combines TRBV15 with TRBJ1-1; 7 bases align to TRBD1. Germline values: CDR1 LNHNV, CDR2 YYDKDF (reference sequence). J lost 3 bases, V lost 0 bases, and 1 base had no gene match. The CDR3 contains 14 residues. The full variable domain, with the rest looked up from reference TRBV15 and TRBJ1-1, is DAMVIQNPRYQVTQFGKPVTLSCSQTLNHNVMYWYQQKSSQAPKLLFHYYDKDFNNEADTPDNFQSRRPNTSFCFLDIRSPGLGDTAMYLCATSRETGYTEAFFGQGTRLTVV.

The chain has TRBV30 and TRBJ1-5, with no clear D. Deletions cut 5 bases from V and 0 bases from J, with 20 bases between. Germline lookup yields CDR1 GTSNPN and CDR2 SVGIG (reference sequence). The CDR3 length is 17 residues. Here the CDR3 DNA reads TGTGCCTGGTCCGCTAGCCGGGATTATTATAGCAATCAGCCCCAGCATTTT. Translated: CAWSASRDYYSNQPQHF. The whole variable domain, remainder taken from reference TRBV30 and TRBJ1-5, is SQTIHQWPATLVQPVGSPLSLECTVEGTSNPNLYWYRQAAGRGLQLLFYSVGIGQISSEVPQNLSASRPQDRQFILSSKKLLLSDSGFYLCAWSASRDYYSNQPQHFGDGTRLSIL.

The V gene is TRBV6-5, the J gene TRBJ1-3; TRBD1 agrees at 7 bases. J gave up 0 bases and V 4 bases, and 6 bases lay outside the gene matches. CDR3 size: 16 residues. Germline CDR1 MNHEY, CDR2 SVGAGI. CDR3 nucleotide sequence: TGTGCCAGCAGTTTTTCGGGACAGAGCTCTGGAAACACCATATATTTT. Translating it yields CASSFSGQSSGNTIYF.

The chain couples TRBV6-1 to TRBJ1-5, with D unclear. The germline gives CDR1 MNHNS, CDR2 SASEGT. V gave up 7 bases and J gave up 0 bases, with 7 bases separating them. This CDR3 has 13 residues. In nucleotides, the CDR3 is TGTGCCAGCACGGGGTCTAGCAATCAGCCCCAGCATTTT. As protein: CASTGSSNQPQHF.

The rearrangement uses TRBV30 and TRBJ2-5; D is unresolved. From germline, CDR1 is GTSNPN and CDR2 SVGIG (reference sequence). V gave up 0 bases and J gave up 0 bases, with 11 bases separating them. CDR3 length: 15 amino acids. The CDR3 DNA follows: TGTGCCTGGAGTGTAACTTCATCGTACCAAGAGACCCAGTACTTC. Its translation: CAWSVTSSYQETQYF.

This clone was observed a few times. The CDR3 reads CAWSEDTNTEAFF. Written as DNA, the CDR3 is TGTGCCTGGAGTGAAGACACTAACACTGAAGCTTTCTTT. The rearrangement joins TRBV30 to TRBJ1-1; D call uncertain. The V end lost 1 base, the J end lost 2 bases, and 8 bases lay between the germline ends. The CDR3 sequence is 13 residues long. Germline-derived CDR1 and CDR2 are GTSNPN and SVGIG (reference sequence).